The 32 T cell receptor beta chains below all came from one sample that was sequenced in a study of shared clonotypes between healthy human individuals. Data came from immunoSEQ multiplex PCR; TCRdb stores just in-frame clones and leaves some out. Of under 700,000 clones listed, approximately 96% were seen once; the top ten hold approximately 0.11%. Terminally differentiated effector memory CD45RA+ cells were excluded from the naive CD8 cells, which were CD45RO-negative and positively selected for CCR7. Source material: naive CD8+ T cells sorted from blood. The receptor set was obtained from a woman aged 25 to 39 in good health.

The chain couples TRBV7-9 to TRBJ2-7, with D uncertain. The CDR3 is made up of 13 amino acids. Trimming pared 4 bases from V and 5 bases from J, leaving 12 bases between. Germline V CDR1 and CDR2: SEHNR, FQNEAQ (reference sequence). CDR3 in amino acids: CASSYSERNEQYF. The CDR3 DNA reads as TGTGCCAGCAGCTACTCGGAGAGGAACGAGCAGTACTTC.

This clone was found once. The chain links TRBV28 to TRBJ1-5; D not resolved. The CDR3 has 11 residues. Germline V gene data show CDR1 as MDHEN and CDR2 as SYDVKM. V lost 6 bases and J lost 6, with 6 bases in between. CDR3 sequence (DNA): TGTGCCAGCAGCAATCCTCAGCCCCAGCATTTT. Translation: CASSNPQPQHF.

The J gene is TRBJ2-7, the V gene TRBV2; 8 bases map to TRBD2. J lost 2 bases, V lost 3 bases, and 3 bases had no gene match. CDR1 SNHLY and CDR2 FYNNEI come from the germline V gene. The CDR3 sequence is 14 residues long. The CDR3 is CASSEERGPYEQYF. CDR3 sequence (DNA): TGTGCCAGCAGTGAGGAGCGGGGGCCCTACGAGCAGTACTTC.

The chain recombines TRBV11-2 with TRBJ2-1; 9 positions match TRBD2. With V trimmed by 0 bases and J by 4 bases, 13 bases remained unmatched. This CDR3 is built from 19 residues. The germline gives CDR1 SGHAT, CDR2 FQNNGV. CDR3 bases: TGTGCCAGCAGCTTAGAAGAATATCGCGGGAGGGAAGCATACAATGAGCAGTTCTTC. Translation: CASSLEEYRGREAYNEQFF. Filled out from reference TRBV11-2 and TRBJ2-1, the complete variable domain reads EAGVAQSPRYKIIEKRQSVAFWCNPISGHATLYWYQQILGQGPKLLIQFQNNGVVDDSQLPKDRFSAERLKGVDSTLKIQPAKLEDSAVYLCASSLEEYRGREAYNEQFFGPGTRLTVL.

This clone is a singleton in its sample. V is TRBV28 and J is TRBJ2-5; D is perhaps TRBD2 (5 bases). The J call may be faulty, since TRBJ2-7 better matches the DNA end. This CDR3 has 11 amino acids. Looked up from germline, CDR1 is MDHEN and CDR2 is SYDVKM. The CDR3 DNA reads TGTGCCAGCAGTTTTAGCGACGAGCAGTACTTC. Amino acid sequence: CASSFSDEQYF.

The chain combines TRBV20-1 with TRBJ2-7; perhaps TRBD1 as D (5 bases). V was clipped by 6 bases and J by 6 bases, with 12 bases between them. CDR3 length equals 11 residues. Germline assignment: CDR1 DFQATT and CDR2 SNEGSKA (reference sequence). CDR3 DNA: TGCAGTGCCAGACAGCCGGGCGAGCAGTACTTC. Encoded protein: CSARQPGEQYF.

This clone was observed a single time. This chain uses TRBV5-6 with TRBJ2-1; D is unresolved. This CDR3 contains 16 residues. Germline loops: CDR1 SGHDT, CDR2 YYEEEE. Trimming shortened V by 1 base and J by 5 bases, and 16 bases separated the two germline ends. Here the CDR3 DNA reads TGTGCCAGCAGCTTGAGAAGCTGGGCCGGCAACAATGAGCAGTTCTTC. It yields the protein CASSLRSWAGNNEQFF.

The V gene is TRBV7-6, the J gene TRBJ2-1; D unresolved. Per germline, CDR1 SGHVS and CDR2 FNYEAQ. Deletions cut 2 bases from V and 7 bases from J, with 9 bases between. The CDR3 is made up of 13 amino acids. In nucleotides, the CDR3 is TGTGCCAGCAGCTTACGATCCGGGAATGAGCAGTTCTTC. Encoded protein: CASSLRSGNEQFF.

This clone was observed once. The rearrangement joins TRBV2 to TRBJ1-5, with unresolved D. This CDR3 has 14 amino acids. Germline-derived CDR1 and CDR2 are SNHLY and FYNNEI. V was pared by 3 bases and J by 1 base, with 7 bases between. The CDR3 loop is CASSEIGSNQPQHF. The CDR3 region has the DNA TGTGCCAGCAGTGAGATCGGAAGCAATCAGCCCCAGCATTTT.

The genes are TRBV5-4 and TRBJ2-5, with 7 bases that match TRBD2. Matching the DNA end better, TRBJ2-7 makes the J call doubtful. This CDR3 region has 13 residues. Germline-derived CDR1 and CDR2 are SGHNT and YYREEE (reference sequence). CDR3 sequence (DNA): TGTGCCAGCAGCGGGTCCCGCGGGGGCGAGCAGTACTTC. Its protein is CASSGSRGGEQYF.

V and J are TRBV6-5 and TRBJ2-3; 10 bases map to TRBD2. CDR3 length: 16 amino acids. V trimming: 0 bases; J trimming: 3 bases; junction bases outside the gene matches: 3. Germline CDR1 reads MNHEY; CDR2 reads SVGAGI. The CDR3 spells CASSYSILAGTDTQYF. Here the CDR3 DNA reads TGTGCCAGCAGTTACTCGATACTAGCGGGAACAGATACGCAGTATTTT.

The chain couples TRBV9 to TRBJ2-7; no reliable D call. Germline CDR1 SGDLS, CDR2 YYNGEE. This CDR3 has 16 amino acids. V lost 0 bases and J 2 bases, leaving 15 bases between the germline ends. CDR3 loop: CASSVGEANHPYEQYF. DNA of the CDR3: TGTGCCAGCAGCGTAGGTGAGGCGAACCACCCCTACGAGCAGTACTTC.

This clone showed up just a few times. Written as DNA, the CDR3 is TGTGCCAGTAGTGCCCGACTAGCGGGGGATGACAATGAGCAGTTCTTC. This sequence encodes CASSARLAGDDNEQFF. The chain recombines TRBV19 with TRBJ2-1, with 12 bases lining up with TRBD2. Per germline, CDR1 LNHDA and CDR2 SQIVND (reference sequence). V lost 5 bases and J lost 5; bases outside the gene matches: 7. CDR3 size: 16 residues.

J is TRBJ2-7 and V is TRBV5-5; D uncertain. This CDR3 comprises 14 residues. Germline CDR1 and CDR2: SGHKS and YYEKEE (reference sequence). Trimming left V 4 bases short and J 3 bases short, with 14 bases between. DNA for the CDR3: TGTGCCAGCAGCCCCGGACGTGGCGGCTACGAGCAGTACTTC. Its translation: CASSPGRGGYEQYF.

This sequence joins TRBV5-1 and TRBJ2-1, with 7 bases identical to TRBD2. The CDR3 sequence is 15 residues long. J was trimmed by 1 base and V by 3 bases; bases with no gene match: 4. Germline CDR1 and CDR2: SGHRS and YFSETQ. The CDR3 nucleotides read TGCGCCAGCAGCTCGTTTAGCGGGTCCTACAATGAGCAGTTCTTC. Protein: CASSSFSGSYNEQFF.

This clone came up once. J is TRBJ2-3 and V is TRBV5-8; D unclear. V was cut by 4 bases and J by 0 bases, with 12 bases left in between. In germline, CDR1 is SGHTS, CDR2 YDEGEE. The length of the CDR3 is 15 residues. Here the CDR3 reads CASSVGRASTDTQYF. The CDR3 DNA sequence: TGTGCCAGCAGCGTCGGACGCGCTAGCACAGATACGCAGTATTTT.

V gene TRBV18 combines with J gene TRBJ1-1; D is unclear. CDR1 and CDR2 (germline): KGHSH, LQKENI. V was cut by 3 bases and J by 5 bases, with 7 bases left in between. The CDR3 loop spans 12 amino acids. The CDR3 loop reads CASSPRSTEAFF. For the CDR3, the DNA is TGTGCCAGCTCACCCAGGAGTACTGAAGCTTTCTTT. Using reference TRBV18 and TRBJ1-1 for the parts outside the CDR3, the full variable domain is NAGVMQNPRHLVRRRGQEARLRCSPMKGHSHVYWYRQLPEEGLKFMVYLQKENIIDESGMPKERFSAEFPKEGPSILRIQQVVRGDSAAYFCASSPRSTEAFFGQGTRLTVV.

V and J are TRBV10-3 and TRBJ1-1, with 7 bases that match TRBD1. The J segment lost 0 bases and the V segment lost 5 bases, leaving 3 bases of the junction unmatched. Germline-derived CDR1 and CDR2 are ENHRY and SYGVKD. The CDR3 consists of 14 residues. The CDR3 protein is CAISRDSMNTEAFF. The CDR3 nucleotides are TGTGCCATCAGTCGGGACAGCATGAACACTGAAGCTTTCTTT.

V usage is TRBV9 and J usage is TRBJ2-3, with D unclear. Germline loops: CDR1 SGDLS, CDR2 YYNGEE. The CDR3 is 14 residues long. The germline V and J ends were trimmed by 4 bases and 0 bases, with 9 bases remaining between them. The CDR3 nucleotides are TGTGCCAGCAGCCCCCCGACCAGCACAGATACGCAGTATTTT. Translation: CASSPPTSTDTQYF.

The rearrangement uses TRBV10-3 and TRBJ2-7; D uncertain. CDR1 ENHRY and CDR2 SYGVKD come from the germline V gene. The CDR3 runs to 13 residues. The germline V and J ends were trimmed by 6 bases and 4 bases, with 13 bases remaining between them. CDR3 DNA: TGTGCCATCAGGACCGCCGGTTTTTACGAGCAGTACTTC. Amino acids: CAIRTAGFYEQYF.

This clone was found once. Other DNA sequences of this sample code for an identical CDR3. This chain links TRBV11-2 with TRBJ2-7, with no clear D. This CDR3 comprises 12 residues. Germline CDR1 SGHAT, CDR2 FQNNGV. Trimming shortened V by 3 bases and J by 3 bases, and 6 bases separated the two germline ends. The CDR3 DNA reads TGTGCCAGCAGCTTTGGGGTCTACGAGCAGTACTTC. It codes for CASSFGVYEQYF. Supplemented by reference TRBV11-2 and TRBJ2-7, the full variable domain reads EAGVAQSPRYKIIEKRQSVAFWCNPISGHATLYWYQQILGQGPKLLIQFQNNGVVDDSQLPKDRFSAERLKGVDSTLKIQPAKLEDSAVYLCASSFGVYEQYFGPGTRLTVT.

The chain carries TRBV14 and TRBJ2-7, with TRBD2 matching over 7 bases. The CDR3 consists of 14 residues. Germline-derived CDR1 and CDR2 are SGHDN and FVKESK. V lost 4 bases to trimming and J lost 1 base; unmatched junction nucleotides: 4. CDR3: CASSREGRSYEQYF. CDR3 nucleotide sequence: TGTGCCAGCAGCCGGGAGGGCAGGTCCTACGAGCAGTACTTC.

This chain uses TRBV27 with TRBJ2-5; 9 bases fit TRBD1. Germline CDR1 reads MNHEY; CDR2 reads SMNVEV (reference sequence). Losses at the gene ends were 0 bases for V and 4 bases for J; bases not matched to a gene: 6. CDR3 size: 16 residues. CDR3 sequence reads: CASSLSPGTGIETQYF. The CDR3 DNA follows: TGTGCCAGCAGTTTATCTCCCGGGACAGGGATAGAGACCCAGTACTTC.

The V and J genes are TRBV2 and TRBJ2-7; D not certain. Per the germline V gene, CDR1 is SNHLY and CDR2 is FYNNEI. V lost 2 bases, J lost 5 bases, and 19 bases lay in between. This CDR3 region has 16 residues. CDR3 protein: CASSELVGRQVDEQYF. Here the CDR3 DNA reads TGTGCCAGCAGTGAACTTGTCGGCCGGCAAGTGGACGAGCAGTACTTC. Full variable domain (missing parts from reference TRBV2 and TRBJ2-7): EPEVTQTPSHQVTQMGQEVILRCVPISNHLYFYWYRQILGQKVEFLVSFYNNEISEKSEIFDDQFSVERPDGSNFTLKIRSTKLEDSAMYFCASSELVGRQVDEQYFGPGTRLTVT.

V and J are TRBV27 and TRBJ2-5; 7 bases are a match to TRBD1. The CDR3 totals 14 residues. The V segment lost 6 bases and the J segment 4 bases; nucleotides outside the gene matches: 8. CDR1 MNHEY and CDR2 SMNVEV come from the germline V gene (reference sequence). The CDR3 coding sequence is TGTGCCAGCAGAATGGACAGGCTAGGAGAGACCCAGTACTTC. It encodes CASRMDRLGETQYF.

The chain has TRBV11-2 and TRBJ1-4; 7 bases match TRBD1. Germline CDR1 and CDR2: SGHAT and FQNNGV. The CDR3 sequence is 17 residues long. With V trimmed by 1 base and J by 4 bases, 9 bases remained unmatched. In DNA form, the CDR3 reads TGTGCCAGCAGCTTAGGGCTGACAGGGAGTTATAATGAAAAACTGTTTTTT. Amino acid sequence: CASSLGLTGSYNEKLFF.

DNA of the CDR3: TGCGCCAGCAGCCAAGATTGGCCGGGGGTAGCGGGGAGCACCGGGGAGCTGTTTTTT. Encoded protein: CASSQDWPGVAGSTGELFF. V usage is TRBV4-1 and J usage is TRBJ2-2; 8 bases map to TRBD2. Germline V gene lookup returns CDR1 MGHRA and CDR2 YSYEKL. With V trimmed by 0 bases and J by 4 bases, 13 bases remained unmatched. This CDR3 contains 19 residues.

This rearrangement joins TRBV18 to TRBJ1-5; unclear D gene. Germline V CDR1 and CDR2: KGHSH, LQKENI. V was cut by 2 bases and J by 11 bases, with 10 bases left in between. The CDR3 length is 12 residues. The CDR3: CASSPLDGTQHF. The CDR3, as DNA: TGTGCCAGCTCACCATTGGACGGGACCCAGCATTTT.

CDR3 coding DNA: TGCAGCGTTGATTCCGGGACAGGGGTGGTTACTGAAGCTTTCTTT. It encodes CSVDSGTGVVTEAFF. The chain is built from TRBV29-1 and TRBJ1-1; 10 bases line up with TRBD1. CDR1 and CDR2 from the germline V gene are SQVTM and ANQGSEA. Losses at the gene ends were 3 bases for V and 5 bases for J; bases not matched to a gene: 9. The CDR3 length is 15 residues. Variable domain in full (rest from reference TRBV29-1 and TRBJ1-1): SAVISQKPSRDICQRGTSLTIQCQVDSQVTMMFWYRQQPGQSLTLIATANQGSEATYESGFVIDKFPISRPNLTFSTLTVSNMSPEDSSIYLCSVDSGTGVVTEAFFGQGTRLTVV.

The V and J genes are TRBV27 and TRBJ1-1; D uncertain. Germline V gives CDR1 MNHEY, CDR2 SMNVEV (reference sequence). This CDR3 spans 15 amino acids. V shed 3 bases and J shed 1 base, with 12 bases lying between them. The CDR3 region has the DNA TGTGCCAGCAGTTTGGATCCCCCCGGGAACACTGAAGCTTTCTTT. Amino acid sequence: CASSLDPPGNTEAFF.

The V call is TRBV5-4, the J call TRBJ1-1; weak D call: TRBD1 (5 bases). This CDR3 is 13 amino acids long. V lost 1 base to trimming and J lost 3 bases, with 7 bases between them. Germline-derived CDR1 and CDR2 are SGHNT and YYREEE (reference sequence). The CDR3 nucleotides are TGTGCCAGCAGCTTGTTAGGGGACACTGAAGCTTTCTTT. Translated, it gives CASSLLGDTEAFF.

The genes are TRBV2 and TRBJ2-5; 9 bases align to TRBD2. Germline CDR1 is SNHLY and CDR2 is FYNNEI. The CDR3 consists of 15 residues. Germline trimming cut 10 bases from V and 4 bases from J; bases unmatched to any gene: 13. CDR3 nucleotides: TGTGCCATTGCCGGGGCTAGCGGGGTAATAGAGACCCAGTACTTC. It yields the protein CAIAGASGVIETQYF.